These 10 T cell receptor beta chains share one sample of origin, sequenced in a study of vaccination and CD4 T cells after COVID-19. These receptors have no identified antigens. Treatment here: roughly 10-day PBMC culture with coronavirus spike peptide pools or control peptides (ViraFEST assay). Cultured CD4+ T cell DNA was sequenced using the Oncomine TCR Beta short-read assay. TCRdb analysed the PCR reads with MiXCR anew, one entry per CDR3 protein. Found here are around 26,000 distinct CDR3 sequences, about 39% of them singletons; the top ten hold approximately 10%. Input material: CD4+ T cells from blood, cultured in vitro. Receptors were obtained from a human donor who had recovered from COVID-19.

This clonotype was observed a few times. The J gene is TRBJ2-7, the V gene TRBV7-2; no clear D gene. Germline CDR1 is SGHTA and CDR2 is FQGNSA. Trimming pared 1 base from V and 6 bases from J, leaving 13 bases between. There are 14 residues in the CDR3. CDR3: CASSLGFPSSEQYF. CDR3 nucleotides: TGTGCCAGCAGCTTAGGTTTCCCTTCGAGCGAGCAGTACTTC.

The chain recombines TRBV5-1 with TRBJ2-7; TRBD1 matches at 8 bases. This CDR3 has 14 residues. From germline, CDR1 is SGHRS and CDR2 YFSETQ. After removal of 5 bases from V and 2 bases from J, the junction contained 6 bases not matched to a gene. The DNA for the CDR3 is TGCGCCAGCAGGGGGACAGGAGGACCCTACGAGCAGTACTTC. It codes for CASRGTGGPYEQYF.

V and J are TRBV6-1 and TRBJ2-3; D may be TRBD2 (6 bases). V was pared by 7 bases and J by 2 bases, with 13 bases between. The germline V gene has CDR1 MNHNS and CDR2 SASEGT. The CDR3 has 14 residues. This chain's CDR3 is CASKVGGSTDTQYF. CDR3 DNA sequence: TGTGCCAGCAAAGTGGGAGGTTCCACAGATACGCAGTATTTT.

The V gene is TRBV19, the J gene TRBJ2-5, with 10 bases aligning to TRBD1. The CDR3 contains 14 residues. V trimming: 6 bases; J trimming: 4 bases; junction bases outside the gene matches: 5. In germline, CDR1 is LNHDA, CDR2 SQIVND (reference sequence). CDR3 bases: TGTGCCAGTAGCACCGGGACAGGGGTAGAGACCCAGTACTTC. Its translation is CASSTGTGVETQYF.

The chain combines TRBV29-1 with TRBJ2-2, with 9 bases fitting TRBD1. The trim removed 7 bases at V and 5 bases at J, leaving 8 bases unmatched. Germline CDR1 is SQVTM and CDR2 is ANQGSEA. CDR3 length: 14 residues. CDR3 region: CSAPRTGDTGELFF. DNA of the CDR3: TGCAGCGCCCCGAGGACAGGGGATACCGGGGAGCTGTTTTTT.

The CDR3 is CASSETGTLSYTF. DNA of the CDR3: TGTGCCAGCAGTGAGACAGGGACCTTGAGCTACACCTTC. The V and J genes are TRBV2 and TRBJ1-2; the match to TRBD1 covers 7 bases. V was pared by 3 bases and J by 9 bases, with 7 bases of the junction left unmatched. CDR3 length equals 13 residues. CDR1 SNHLY and CDR2 FYNNEI come from the germline V gene. The complete variable domain, with remaining parts taken from reference TRBV2 and TRBJ1-2, reads EPEVTQTPSHQVTQMGQEVILRCVPISNHLYFYWYRQILGQKVEFLVSFYNNEISEKSEIFDDQFSVERPDGSNFTLKIRSTKLEDSAMYFCASSETGTLSYTFGSGTRLTVV.

This chain uses TRBV28 with TRBJ2-1, with D maybe TRBD2 (5 bases). The V and J ends lost 2 bases and 7 bases respectively, with 18 bases between them. The CDR3 runs to 16 residues. CDR1 is MDHEN, CDR2 SYDVKM, per germline. The CDR3 nucleotides are TGTGCCAGCAGTTTAATCGGCGGGTTCTCCCCTAATGAGCAGTTCTTC. Protein product: CASSLIGGFSPNEQFF.

This clonotype was found a few times. J is TRBJ1-1 and V is TRBV7-3, with D perhaps matching TRBD1 (5 bases). This CDR3 has 13 amino acids. Trimming removed 4 bases at V and 0 bases at J, with 6 bases between. The germline V gene encodes CDR1 SGHTA and CDR2 FQGTGA. The CDR3 is CASSSTVNTEAFF. CDR3 DNA: TGTGCCAGCAGCTCGACAGTGAACACTGAAGCTTTCTTT.

In this sample, this clonotype turned up a few times. The junction does not match germline at one end; this may be a read error. The chain joins TRBV7-8 to TRBJ2-7, with 10 bases matching TRBD2. Looked up from germline, CDR1 is SGHVS and CDR2 is FQNEAQ. The CDR3 loop spans 17 amino acids. The CDR3 loop is CASSLARGLADSYEQYF. Written as DNA, the CDR3 is TGTGCCAGCAGCTTAGCTAGAGGACTAGCGGACTCCTACGAGCAGTATTTC.

This clonotype was counted once. The chain employs TRBV2 and TRBJ2-1; D is unresolved. V lost 8 bases to trimming and J lost 4 bases, with 6 bases between them. Germline V lookup: CDR1 SNHLY, CDR2 FYNNEI. This CDR3 has 11 amino acids. The CDR3: CASREYNEQFF. In DNA form, the CDR3 reads TGTGCCAGCCGAGAGTACAATGAGCAGTTCTTC. Supplemented by reference TRBV2 and TRBJ2-1, the full variable domain reads EPEVTQTPSHQVTQMGQEVILRCVPISNHLYFYWYRQILGQKVEFLVSFYNNEISEKSEIFDDQFSVERPDGSNFTLKIRSTKLEDSAMYFCASREYNEQFFGPGTRLTVL.